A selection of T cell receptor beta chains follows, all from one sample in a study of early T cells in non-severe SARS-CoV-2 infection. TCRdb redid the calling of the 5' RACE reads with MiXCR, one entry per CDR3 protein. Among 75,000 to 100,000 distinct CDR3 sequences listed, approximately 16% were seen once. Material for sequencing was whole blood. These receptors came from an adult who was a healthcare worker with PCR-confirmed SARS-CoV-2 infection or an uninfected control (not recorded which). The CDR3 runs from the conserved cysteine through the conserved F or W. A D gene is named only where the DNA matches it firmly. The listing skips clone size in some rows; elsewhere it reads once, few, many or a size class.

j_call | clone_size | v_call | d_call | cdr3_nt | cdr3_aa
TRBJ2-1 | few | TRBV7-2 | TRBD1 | TGTGCCAGCAGCTTAACAGGGGGGATGTACAATGAGCAGTTCTTC | CASSLTGGMYNEQFF
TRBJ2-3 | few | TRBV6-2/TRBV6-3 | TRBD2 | TGTGCCAGCAGCCCCTCGGGAGCGGGAGGAAAAGATACGCAGTATTTT | CASSPSGAGGKDTQYF
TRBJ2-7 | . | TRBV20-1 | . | TGCAGTGCTAGAGATAAGGGTATGTCCTACGAGCAGTACTTC | CSARDKGMSYEQYF
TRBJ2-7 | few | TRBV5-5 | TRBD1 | TGTGCCAGCAGCTTATACCCGGGACAGGACGCTTCCTACGAGCAGTACTTC | CASSLYPGQDASYEQYF
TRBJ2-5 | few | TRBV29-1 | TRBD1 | TGCAGCCTCTCCGGGACAGGGGAAGAGACCCAGTACTTC | CSLSGTGEETQYF
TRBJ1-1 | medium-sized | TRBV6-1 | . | TGTGCCAGCAGTGATGGGTTCGAGAACACTGAAGCTTTCTTT | CASSDGFENTEAFF
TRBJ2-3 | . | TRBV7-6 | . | TGTGCCAGCTCCCCTCTGGTTTCACGCACAGATACGCAGTATTTT | CASSPLVSRTDTQYF
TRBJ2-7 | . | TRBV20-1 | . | TGCAGTGCTAGAGGGGGGGCAGATAACGAGCAGTACTTC | CSARGGADNEQYF
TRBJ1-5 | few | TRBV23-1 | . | TGCGCCAGCAACCCTTTATGGACGGCCTCGGTCAATCAGCCCCAGCATTTT | CASNPLWTASVNQPQHF
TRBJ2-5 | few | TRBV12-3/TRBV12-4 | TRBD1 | TGTGCCAGCAGTTTAGGCGTACAGGGGGCTGGAGAGACCCAGTACTTC | CASSLGVQGAGETQYF
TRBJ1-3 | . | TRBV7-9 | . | TGTGCCAGCAGCTTAGTGTCGGAGGCCGCCATATATTTT | CASSLVSEAAIYF
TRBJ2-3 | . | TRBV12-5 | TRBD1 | TGTGCTAGTGGTTTGAGGACAGGGGGTCTAGCGAACGGTGGCACAGATACGCAGTATTTT | CASGLRTGGLANGGTDTQYF
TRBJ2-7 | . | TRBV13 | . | TGTGCCAGCAGCTTCTTCCGGGACACCGCCTACGAGCAGTACTTC | CASSFFRDTAYEQYF
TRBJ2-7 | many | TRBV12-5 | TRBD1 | TGTGCTAGTGGTGCGGACAGGGGCGGCTACGAGCAGTACTTC | CASGADRGGYEQYF
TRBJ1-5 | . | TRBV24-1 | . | TGTGCCACCAGTGACGCGGGGCCCAATAGCAATCAGCCCCAGCATTTT | CATSDAGPNSNQPQHF
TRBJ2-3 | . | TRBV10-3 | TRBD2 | TGTGCCACCTTAGCGGGGTATAGCACAGATACGCAGTATTTT | CATLAGYSTDTQYF
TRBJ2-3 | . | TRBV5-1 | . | TGCGCCAGCAGCTTCACGACAGATACGCAGTATTTT | CASSFTTDTQYF
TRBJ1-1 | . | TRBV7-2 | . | TGTGCCAGCACTCTCCGGAACAGAGCCCCCGAAGCTTTCTTT | CASTLRNRAPEAFF
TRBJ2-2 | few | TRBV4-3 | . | TGCGCCAGCAGCCCGGCTCGGGGGCTCGGGGAGCTGTTTTTT | CASSPARGLGELFF
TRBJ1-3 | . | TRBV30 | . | TGTGCCTGGGGGACTCTCTCTGGAAACACCATATATTTT | CAWGTLSGNTIYF
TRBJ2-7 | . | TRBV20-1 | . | TGCAGTGCTAGACTACAGGCGCCCGAGCAGTACTTC | CSARLQAPEQYF
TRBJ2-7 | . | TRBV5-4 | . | TGTGCCAGCAGCTTGATGGACACCCACTACTACGAGCAGTACTTC | CASSLMDTHYYEQYF
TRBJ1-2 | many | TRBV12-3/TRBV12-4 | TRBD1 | TGTGCCAGCAGTTTAAGGACAGGCAGCTATGGCTACACCTTC | CASSLRTGSYGYTF
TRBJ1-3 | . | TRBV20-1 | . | TGCAGTGCTAGAGATCTAACTTCCCGTGGAAACACCATATATTTT | CSARDLTSRGNTIYF
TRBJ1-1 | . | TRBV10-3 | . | TGTGCCATGGGGGCTTCTCCGCTGAACACTGAAGCTTTCTTT | CAMGASPLNTEAFF
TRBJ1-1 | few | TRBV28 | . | TGTGCCAGCAGTCCCATACTTCATTCCGGGACTAAGATCGCTGAAGCTTTCTTT | CASSPILHSGTKIAEAFF
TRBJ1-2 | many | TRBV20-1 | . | TGCAGTGCTAAAAGGACAGAGTTAAACTATGGCTACACCTTC | CSAKRTELNYGYTF
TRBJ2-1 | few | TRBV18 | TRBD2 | TGTGCCAGCTCACACGATACGGGACTAGTCGTCGATGAGCAGTTCTTC | CASSHDTGLVVDEQFF
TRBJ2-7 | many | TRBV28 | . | TGTGCCAGCAGTTTACGGGTTATTGCGTCCTACGAGCAGTACTTC | CASSLRVIASYEQYF
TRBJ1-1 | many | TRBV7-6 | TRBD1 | TGTGCCAGCAGCCCAGGGGGGGGCGGTACTGAAGCTTTCTTT | CASSPGGGGTEAFF
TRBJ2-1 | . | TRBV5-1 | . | TGCGCCAGCAGCTTGGGTGGGAGCCCCTACAATGAGCAGTTCTTC | CASSLGGSPYNEQFF
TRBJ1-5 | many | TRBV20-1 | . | TGCAGTGCGTCAGGGAACAATCAGCCCCAGCATTTT | CSASGNNQPQHF
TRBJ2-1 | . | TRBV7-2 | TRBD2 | TGTGCCAGCAGCTTATTGGCTGGCACCGTACTAGCGATAAAATACAATGAGCAGTTCTTC | CASSLLAGTVLAIKYNEQFF
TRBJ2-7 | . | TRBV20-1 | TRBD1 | TGCAGTGCTAATACAGGGGGCGACGAGCAGTACTTC | CSANTGGDEQYF
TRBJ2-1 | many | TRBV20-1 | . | TGCAGTGCTAGGCCGAGGGAGTACGAGCAGTTCTTC | CSARPREYEQFF
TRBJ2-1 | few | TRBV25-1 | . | TGTGCCAGCAGTGAACTCCAGGGGAATGAGCAGTTCTTC | CASSELQGNEQFF
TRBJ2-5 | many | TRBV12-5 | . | TGTGCTAGTGGAGCACCTTGGACAACCCGAGAGACCCAGTACTTC | CASGAPWTTRETQYF
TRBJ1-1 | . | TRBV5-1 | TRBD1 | TGCGCCAGCAGCTTGGGACAGGGGGATTTGAACACTGAAGCTTTCTTT | CASSLGQGDLNTEAFF
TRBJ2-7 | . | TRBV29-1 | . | TGCAGCGTCCGGGGGGGACAGAGCTCCTACGAGCAGTACTTC | CSVRGGQSSYEQYF
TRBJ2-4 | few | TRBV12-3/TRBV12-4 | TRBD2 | TGTGCCAGCACCATTAGCGGGAGGGAAAACATTCAGTACTTC | CASTISGRENIQYF
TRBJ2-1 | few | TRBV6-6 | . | TGTGCCAGCATGGGGAGTCCCACCGGCAATGAGCAGTTCTTC | CASMGSPTGNEQFF
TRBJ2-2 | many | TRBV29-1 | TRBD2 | TGCAGCGTTGCGAGGGGACTAAACACCGGGGAGCTGTTTTTT | CSVARGLNTGELFF
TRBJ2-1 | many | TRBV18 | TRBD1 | TGTGCCAGCTCACCTTTCTCCGGACAGGGTTTCAATGAGCAGTTCTTC | CASSPFSGQGFNEQFF
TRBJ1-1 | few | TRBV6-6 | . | TGTGCCAGCAGTTACGGCAGGGGCATTACTGAAGTTTTCTTT | CASSYGRGITEVFF
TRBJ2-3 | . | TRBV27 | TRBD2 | TGTGCCAGCACTAGGACTAGCGGCTTCACAGATACGCAGTATTTT | CASTRTSGFTDTQYF
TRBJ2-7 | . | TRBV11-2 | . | TGTGCCAGCAGCTTATTGATGGCGTCCTACGAGCAGTACTTC | CASSLLMASYEQYF
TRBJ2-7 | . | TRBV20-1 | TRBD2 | TGCAGTGCTAGAGATCCCACTAGCGGGTACGAGCAGTACTTC | CSARDPTSGYEQYF
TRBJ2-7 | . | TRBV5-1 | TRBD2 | TGCGCCAGCAGCTGGGGACTAGCGGGAGGAGTCGCCTACGAGCAGTACTTC | CASSWGLAGGVAYEQYF
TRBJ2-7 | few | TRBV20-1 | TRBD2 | TGCAGTGCAAGACCTTTAGCGGGGAGGAGCTCCTACGAGCAGTACTTC | CSARPLAGRSSYEQYF
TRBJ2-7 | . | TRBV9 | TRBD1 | TGTGCCAGCAGCGCGTTTACAGGGGACGAGCAGTACTTC | CASSAFTGDEQYF
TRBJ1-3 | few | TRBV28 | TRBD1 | TGTGCCAGCAGTCAAACAGGGGCGACTGGAAACACCATATATTTT | CASSQTGATGNTIYF
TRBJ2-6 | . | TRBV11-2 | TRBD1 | TGTGCCAGCTGGAGACAGGGAGAATCTGGGGCCAACGTCCTGACTTTC | CASWRQGESGANVLTF
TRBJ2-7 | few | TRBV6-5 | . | TGTGCCAGCAGTTACAGGGGGGGCTACGAGCAGTACTTC | CASSYRGGYEQYF
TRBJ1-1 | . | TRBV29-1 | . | TGCAGCGTTGAATGGGGGGAGCGGAGCCTAGGAGAAGCTTTCTTT | CSVEWGERSLGEAFF
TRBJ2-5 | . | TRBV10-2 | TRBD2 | TGCGCCAGCAGTACTGGACTAGCGGGGGCTCAAGAGACCCAGTACTTC | CASSTGLAGAQETQYF
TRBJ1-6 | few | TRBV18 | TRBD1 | TGTGCCAGCTCCGAGGCAGGGGGCCGTAATTCACCCCTCCACTTT | CASSEAGGRNSPLHF
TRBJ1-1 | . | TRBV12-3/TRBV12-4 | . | TGTGCCAGCAGCAGGACCGATCTAGGCACTGAAGCTTTCTTT | CASSRTDLGTEAFF
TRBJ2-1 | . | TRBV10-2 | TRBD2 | TGCGCCAGCTGCGGGGGAAAAACCTACAATGAGCAGTTCTTC | CASCGGKTYNEQFF
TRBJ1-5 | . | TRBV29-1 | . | TGCAGCGTTCTGGACCCTTATAGCAATCAGCCCCAGCATTTT | CSVLDPYSNQPQHF